This entry describes one T cell receptor (beta chain). The antigen remains unidentified. With 8 bases clipped from V and 2 bases from J, the junction kept 4 bases outside the gene matches. Germline V gene lookup returns CDR1 MNHNY and CDR2 SVGAGI (reference sequence). The CDR3 runs 15 residues. The data were taken from a study of long-term antiretroviral therapy in people with HIV. Study-wide findings and caveats: Nothing was known about ART adherence, viral resistance or changes in therapy.

Samples were assayed with immunoSEQ v3.0 at survey level. The assay was immunoSEQ multiplex PCR, and TCRdb's table has in-frame clones only and misses some. The sample holds about 35,000 clones, 65% to 75% seen once. The sample was unsorted PBMCs, taken 3 years after starting antiretroviral therapy. The clonotype comes from a man in his forties or fifties with HIV. This sequence joins TRBV6-6 and TRBJ1-5, with TRBD1 matching over 12 bases. Here the CDR3 DNA reads TGTGCCAGCTGGGACAGGGGGCTAGGCAATCAGCCCCAGCATTTT. Protein: CASWDRGLGNQPQHF.